The 14 T cell receptor beta chains listed next were all sequenced from one sample in a study of beta chain features in type 1 diabetes. The entirety of the isolated RNA underwent reverse transcription, so expressed TCRB transcripts were sequenced. Sequencing used immunoSEQ multiplex PCR; TCRdb keeps in-frame clones, though not all of them. This table has hundreds of thousands of clones, roughly 12% appearing once. Specimen: naive CD4+ T cells from blood. The source of these receptors is a man aged 18 to 30 in good health.

Only a few counts were recorded for this clone. The V gene is TRBV6-5, the J gene TRBJ1-3; 7 nucleotides match TRBD1. J lost 0 bases, V lost 2 bases, and 4 bases had no gene match. The CDR3 spans 16 residues. Per the germline V gene, CDR1 is MNHEY and CDR2 is SVGAGI. The CDR3 bases are TGTGCCAGCAGTTACGGGACAGCTGACTCTGGAAACACCATATATTTT. Its translation: CASSYGTADSGNTIYF.

This rearrangement joins TRBV9 to TRBJ2-7; the match to TRBD2 covers 8 bases. Per the germline V gene, CDR1 is SGDLS and CDR2 is YYNGEE. V gave up 1 base and J gave up 5 bases; unmatched junction bases: 8. The CDR3 contains 15 residues. The CDR3 loop is CASSVSAGVAHEQYF. As DNA, the CDR3 is TGTGCCAGCAGCGTATCAGCGGGGGTTGCCCACGAGCAGTACTTC.

This clone was recorded a few times. The V and J genes are TRBV28 and TRBJ1-1; 9 nucleotides match TRBD1. With V trimmed by 8 bases and J by 6 bases, 7 bases remained unmatched. This CDR3 comprises 13 residues. Germline V gene sequence: CDR1 MDHEN, CDR2 SYDVKM. CDR3 coding DNA: TGTGCCAGCTCCCCGGGACAGGGAGCTGAAGCTTTCTTT. Protein sequence: CASSPGQGAEAFF.

With respect to this clone: Other DNA variants within this sample encode the same CDR3. The chain combines TRBV9 with TRBJ1-1; D possibly corresponds to TRBD1 (5 bases). The CDR3 sequence is 14 residues long. Germline V gene data show CDR1 as SGDLS and CDR2 as YYNGEE. V was shortened by 0 bases and J by 3 bases, with 9 bases between the two germline ends. Here the CDR3 reads CASSVGPGDTEAFF. The CDR3 DNA follows: TGTGCCAGCAGCGTAGGTCCGGGGGACACTGAAGCTTTCTTT.

This chain connects TRBV5-6 to TRBJ2-7; no clear D gene. Germline V lookup: CDR1 SGHDT, CDR2 YYEEEE. This CDR3 spans 12 amino acids. Trimming stripped 2 bases from V and 6 bases from J, with 9 bases between. The CDR3 region has the DNA TGTGCCAGCAGCTTCCGTTTTTTCGAGCAGTACTTC. This gives the protein CASSFRFFEQYF.

The gene calls are TRBV10-3 and TRBJ1-1; D gene ambiguous. The germline CDR1 and CDR2 sequences are ENHRY and SYGVKD. There are 12 residues in the CDR3. V was pared by 10 bases and J by 0 bases, with 9 bases between. CDR3 sequence: CATRTVNTEAFF. The DNA of the CDR3 is TGTGCCACAAGAACGGTGAACACTGAAGCTTTCTTT.

This clone was counted between two and nine times. The chain is built from TRBV2 and TRBJ1-1; tentative D call: TRBD1 (5 bases). The CDR3 runs to 12 residues. Per the germline V gene, CDR1 is SNHLY and CDR2 is FYNNEI. Trimming cost V 6 bases and J 12 bases, with 17 bases left between them. Here the CDR3 reads CASRGLGQSTFF. CDR3 bases: TGTGCCAGCAGGGGGTTGGGGCAGTCAACTTTCTTT.

V gene TRBV28 combines with J gene TRBJ1-2, with D perhaps matching TRBD1 (6 bases). Germline CDR1 and CDR2: MDHEN and SYDVKM. The length of the CDR3 is 13 residues. Trimming removed 5 bases from V and 3 bases from J, with 10 bases in between. The CDR3 reads CASSPQGYYGYTF. CDR3 DNA: TGTGCCAGCAGTCCCCAGGGGTACTATGGCTACACCTTC.

This clone occurred a few times. This sequence joins TRBV5-4 and TRBJ2-7, with D uncertain. The germline V gene has CDR1 SGHNT and CDR2 YYREEE (reference sequence). The CDR3 has 13 residues. Trimming left V 0 bases short and J 3 bases short, with 7 bases between. CDR3 in DNA: TGTGCCAGCAGCTTGGTACAAAACTACGAGCAGTACTTC. Protein sequence: CASSLVQNYEQYF.

The table lists this clone with a few counts. V and J are TRBV9 and TRBJ2-7; 8 bases match TRBD2. Germline V lookup: CDR1 SGDLS, CDR2 YYNGEE. V dropped 0 bases and J dropped 2; count of bases not matched to a gene: 4. CDR3 size: 15 residues. The chain's CDR3 is CASSVDPSGPYEQYF. In DNA, the CDR3 is TGTGCCAGCAGCGTAGATCCTAGCGGGCCCTACGAGCAGTACTTC.

This clone was detected only a few times. V and J are TRBV28 and TRBJ1-4; 9 bases are a match to TRBD1. The CDR3 covers 14 residues. Per germline, CDR1 MDHEN and CDR2 SYDVKM. J lost 7 bases, V lost 6 bases, and 6 bases had no gene match. CDR3 protein: CASRVTGGAEKLFF. The CDR3, as DNA: TGTGCCAGCAGGGTTACAGGGGGCGCTGAAAAACTGTTTTTT.

On this clone itself: Other DNA sequences within the sample encode an identical CDR3. The gene calls are TRBV28 and TRBJ2-3; D is uncertain. This CDR3 is built from 13 residues. Germline V gives CDR1 MDHEN, CDR2 SYDVKM. V lost 4 bases to trimming and J lost 0 bases, with 5 bases between them. CDR3 residues: CASSSPSTDTQYF. The CDR3 DNA follows: TGTGCCAGCAGTTCTCCTAGCACAGATACGCAGTATTTT.

This clone was observed a few times. This chain links TRBV6-6 with TRBJ2-3; no firm D call. The CDR3 has 14 residues. V lost 7 bases and J 0 bases, leaving 11 bases between the germline ends. CDR1 and CDR2 from the germline V gene are MNHNY and SVGAGI (reference sequence). The DNA of the CDR3 is TGTGCCAGCACCAACGGGTGGAGCACAGATACGCAGTATTTT. It specifies CASTNGWSTDTQYF.

This sequence joins TRBV30 and TRBJ2-2, with TRBD1 identical over 8 bases. V lost 0 bases, J lost 3 bases, and 3 bases stayed unmatched. Looked up from germline, CDR1 is GTSNPN and CDR2 is SVGIG (reference sequence). The CDR3 is 15 amino acids. Here the CDR3 reads CAWSVVDRDTGELFF. The CDR3 DNA follows: TGTGCCTGGAGTGTAGTGGACAGGGACACCGGGGAGCTGTTTTTT. Together with reference TRBV30 and TRBJ2-2, the CDR3 gives the full variable domain: SQTIHQWPATLVQPVGSPLSLECTVEGTSNPNLYWYRQAAGRGLQLLFYSVGIGQISSEVPQNLSASRPQDRQFILSSKKLLLSDSGFYLCAWSVVDRDTGELFFGEGSRLTVL.